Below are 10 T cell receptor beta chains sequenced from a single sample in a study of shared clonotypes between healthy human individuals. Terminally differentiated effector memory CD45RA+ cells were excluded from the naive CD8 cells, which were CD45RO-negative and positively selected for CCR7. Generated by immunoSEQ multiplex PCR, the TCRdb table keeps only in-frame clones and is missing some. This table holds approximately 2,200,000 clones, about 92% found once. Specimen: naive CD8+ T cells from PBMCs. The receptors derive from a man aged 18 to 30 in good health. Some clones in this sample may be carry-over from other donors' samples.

The CDR3 sequence: CASSPREASGRGEQFF. The DNA of the CDR3 is TGTGCCAGCAGCCCGAGGGAGGCTAGCGGGAGAGGTGAGCAGTTCTTC. The genes are TRBV11-2 and TRBJ2-1; TRBD2 matches at 10 bases. The V gene end was trimmed by 5 bases and the J gene end by 9 bases; junction bases not matched to a gene: 13. The CDR3 is made up of 16 amino acids. The germline CDR1 and CDR2 sequences are SGHAT and FQNNGV.

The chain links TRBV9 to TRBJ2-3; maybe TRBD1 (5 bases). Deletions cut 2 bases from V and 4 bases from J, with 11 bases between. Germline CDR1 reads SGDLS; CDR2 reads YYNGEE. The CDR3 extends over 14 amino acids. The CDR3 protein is CASSVGAPADTQYF. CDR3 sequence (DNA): TGTGCCAGCAGCGTTGGGGCGCCGGCAGATACGCAGTATTTT.

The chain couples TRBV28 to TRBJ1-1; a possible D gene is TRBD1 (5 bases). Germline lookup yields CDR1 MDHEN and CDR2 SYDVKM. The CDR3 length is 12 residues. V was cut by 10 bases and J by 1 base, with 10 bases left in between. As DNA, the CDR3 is TGTGCCACCGGAACAGGGAACACTGAAGCTTTCTTT. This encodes CATGTGNTEAFF.

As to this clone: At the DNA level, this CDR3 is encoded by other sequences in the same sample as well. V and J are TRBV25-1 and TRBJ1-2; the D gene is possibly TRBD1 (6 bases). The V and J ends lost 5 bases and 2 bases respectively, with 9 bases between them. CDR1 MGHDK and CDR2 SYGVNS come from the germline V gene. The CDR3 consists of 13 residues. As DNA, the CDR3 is TGTGCCAGCAGTAAAGACAGGAACTATGGCTACACCTTC. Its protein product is CASSKDRNYGYTF.

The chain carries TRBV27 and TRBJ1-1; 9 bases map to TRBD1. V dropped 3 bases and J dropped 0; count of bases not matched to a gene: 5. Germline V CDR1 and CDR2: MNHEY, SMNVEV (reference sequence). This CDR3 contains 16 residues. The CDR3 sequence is CASSLFGTGMNTEAFF. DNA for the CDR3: TGTGCCAGCAGTTTGTTCGGGACAGGGATGAACACTGAAGCTTTCTTT.

CDR3 protein: CASSSRTGVSYNEQFF. In DNA, the CDR3 is TGTGCCAGCAGCTCTAGAACAGGGGTCTCCTACAATGAGCAGTTCTTC. The chain combines TRBV11-3 with TRBJ2-1; 7 bases map to TRBD1. J was trimmed by 0 bases and V by 4 bases; bases with no gene match: 6. The CDR3 length is 16 residues. CDR1 is SGHNT, CDR2 YENEEA, per germline.

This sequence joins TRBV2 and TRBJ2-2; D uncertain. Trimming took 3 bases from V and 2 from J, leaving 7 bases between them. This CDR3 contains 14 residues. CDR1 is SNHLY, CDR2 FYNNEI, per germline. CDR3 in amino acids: CASSDGRNTGELFF. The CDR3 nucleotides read TGTGCCAGCAGTGATGGCAGAAACACCGGGGAGCTGTTTTTT.

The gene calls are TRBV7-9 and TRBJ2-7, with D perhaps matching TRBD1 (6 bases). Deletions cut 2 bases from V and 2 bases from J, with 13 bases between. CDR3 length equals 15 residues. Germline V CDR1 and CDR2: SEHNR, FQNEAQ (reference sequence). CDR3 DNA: TGTGCCAGCAGCTTAACCCAGGGGCTGACCTACGAGCAGTACTTC. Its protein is CASSLTQGLTYEQYF.

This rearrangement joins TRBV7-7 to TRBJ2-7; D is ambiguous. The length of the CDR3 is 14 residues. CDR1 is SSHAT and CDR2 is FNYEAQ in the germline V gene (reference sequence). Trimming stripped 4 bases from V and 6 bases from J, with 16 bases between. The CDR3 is CASSSGPGLFEQYF. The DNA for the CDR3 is TGTGCCAGCAGCTCTGGGCCAGGTTTATTCGAGCAGTACTTC.

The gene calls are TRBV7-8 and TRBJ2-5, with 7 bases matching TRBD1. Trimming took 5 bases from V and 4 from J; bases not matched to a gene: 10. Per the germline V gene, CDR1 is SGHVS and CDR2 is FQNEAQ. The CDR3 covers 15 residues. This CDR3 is CASSTRTGFGETQYF. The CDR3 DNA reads TGTGCCAGCAGCACCCGGACAGGCTTCGGAGAGACCCAGTACTTC.